These 27 T cell receptor beta chains originate from one sample sequenced in a study of CD8 T cells in ankylosing spondylitis. TCRdb reprocessed the 5' RACE reads with MiXCR, giving one entry per CDR3 protein. The sample lists under 250,000 distinct CDR3 sequences; 30% to 40% were seen once. Input material: blood, either unsorted or a sorted T cell fraction (not recorded which). The receptors were gathered from a male donor with ankylosing spondylitis or in good health (not recorded which).

This chain links TRBV12-3 or TRBV12-4 with TRBJ1-2; no reliable D call. V dropped 2 bases and J dropped 4 bases, with 8 bases sitting between them. The CDR3 runs 13 residues. The CDR3 DNA follows: TGTGCCAGCAGTTTATCAACATCCTATGGCTACACCTTC. As protein: CASSLSTSYGYTF.

The gene calls are TRBV7-6 and TRBJ2-3; TRBD1 matches at 7 bases. The CDR3 runs 15 residues. The junction had 4 bases not matched to a gene; V was cut back by 0 bases and J by 4 bases. Germline V CDR1 and CDR2: SGHVS, FNYEAQ. The CDR3 DNA sequence: TGTGCCAGCAGCTTAGCAGGGGGCGACGCAGATACGCAGTATTTT. This codes for CASSLAGGDADTQYF.

This clonotype was counted between two and nine times. The rearrangement joins TRBV6-4 to TRBJ2-1, with D maybe TRBD2 (7 bases). V lost 4 bases and J 10 bases, leaving 14 bases between the germline ends. CDR1 and CDR2 (germline): MRHNA, SNTAGT. CDR3 length: 13 residues. The CDR3 coding sequence is TGTGCCAGCAGTGCCCTAGGGGGGGCCGAGCAGTTCTTC. Translation: CASSALGGAEQFF.

This clonotype was seen a single time. This rearrangement joins TRBV20-1 to TRBJ2-5; perhaps TRBD2 as D (6 bases). V was trimmed by 1 base and J by 4 bases, leaving 13 bases between them. The CDR3 runs 14 residues. Germline V gene data show CDR1 as DFQATT and CDR2 as SNEGSKA (reference sequence). CDR3 residues: CSARGEEGGETQYF. The CDR3 coding sequence is TGCAGTGCTAGAGGGGAGGAGGGAGGAGAGACCCAGTACTTC.

This clonotype came up many times. The CDR3 DNA reads as TGCAGTGCTAGACTAGGACAGGGGGCATACGAGCAGTACTTC. It encodes CSARLGQGAYEQYF. This chain connects TRBV20-1 to TRBJ2-7, with 11 bases aligning to TRBD1. Germline V lookup: CDR1 DFQATT, CDR2 SNEGSKA (reference sequence). With V trimmed by 2 bases and J by 4 bases, 4 bases remained unmatched. This CDR3 comprises 14 residues.

The chain joins TRBV5-1 to TRBJ2-3, with TRBD2 as a possible D gene (6 bases). This CDR3 has 15 amino acids. Deletions cut 4 bases from V and 4 bases from J, with 16 bases between. Germline V gene data show CDR1 as SGHRS and CDR2 as YFSETQ. The CDR3 is CASSRLGRSPDTQYF. The DNA of the CDR3 is TGCGCCAGCAGCCGACTAGGGCGAAGCCCAGATACGCAGTATTTT. The full variable domain, completed using reference TRBV5-1 and TRBJ2-3, is KAGVTQTPRYLIKTRGQQVTLSCSPISGHRSVSWYQQTPGQGLQFLFEYFSETQRNKGNFPGRFSGRQFSNSRSEMNVSTLELGDSALYLCASSRLGRSPDTQYFGPGTRLTVL.

This clonotype was seen only a few times. The rearrangement joins TRBV20-1 to TRBJ1-1; D is perhaps TRBD1 (5 bases). CDR3 length: 15 amino acids. V shed 5 bases and J shed 0 bases, with 16 bases lying between them. Looked up from germline, CDR1 is DFQATT and CDR2 is SNEGSKA (reference sequence). The CDR3 sequence: CSAPDRQSMNTEAFF. CDR3 sequence (DNA): TGCAGTGCTCCCGATAGACAGTCCATGAACACTGAAGCTTTCTTT.

The rearrangement uses TRBV4-1 and TRBJ2-3, with D perhaps TRBD1 or TRBD2 (5 bases each). This CDR3 is built from 17 residues. Trimming left V 3 bases short and J 3 bases short, with 19 bases between. Looked up from germline, CDR1 is MGHRA and CDR2 is YSYEKL. CDR3 residues: CASSHAFRDGGTDTQYF. The DNA of the CDR3 is TGCGCCAGCAGCCACGCTTTCCGGGACGGTGGGACAGATACGCAGTATTTT.

V is TRBV29-1 and J is TRBJ2-7; no clear D. Per the germline V gene, CDR1 is SQVTM and CDR2 is ANQGSEA. V lost 0 bases, J lost 0 bases, and 15 bases lay in between. The CDR3 consists of 16 residues. The CDR3 DNA reads TGCAGCGTTGAAGATTTCGCCGAAACCGGCTCCTACGAGCAGTACTTC. Encoded protein: CSVEDFAETGSYEQYF.

J is TRBJ2-5 and V is TRBV15; 10 bases match TRBD1. V lost 8 bases to trimming and J lost 7 bases; unmatched junction nucleotides: 7. The CDR3 is made up of 13 amino acids. CDR1 is LNHNV and CDR2 is YYDKDF in the germline V gene (reference sequence). CDR3 residues: CATGTGEAGTQYF. In DNA, the CDR3 is TGTGCCACCGGGACAGGGGAGGCTGGGACCCAGTACTTC.

The chain links TRBV12-3 or TRBV12-4 to TRBJ1-5, with D hard to call. V dropped 8 bases and J dropped 3 bases, with 8 bases sitting between them. The CDR3 covers 12 residues. CDR3 loop: CASRRTNQPQHF. The DNA of the CDR3 is TGTGCCAGCCGACGGACCAATCAGCCCCAGCATTTT.

The chain uses TRBV20-1 and TRBJ2-5; 7 positions agree with TRBD1. The V and J ends lost 6 bases and 4 bases, in that order; junction bases with no gene match: 11. The CDR3 totals 14 residues. Germline CDR1 DFQATT, CDR2 SNEGSKA (reference sequence). CDR3 sequence reads: CSAKTGTGTETQYF. CDR3 nucleotide sequence: TGCAGTGCGAAGACAGGGACGGGTACAGAGACCCAGTACTTC.

This chain connects TRBV27 to TRBJ2-2; TRBD1 agrees at 9 bases. Germline CDR1 MNHEY, CDR2 SMNVEV (reference sequence). Trimming took 6 bases from V and 7 from J; bases not matched to a gene: 9. The CDR3 is 15 amino acids. The CDR3 spells CASSRLQGQGGELFF. The CDR3 coding sequence is TGTGCCAGCAGCCGATTACAGGGACAGGGCGGGGAGCTGTTTTTT.

This clonotype was counted between two and nine times. The rearrangement links TRBV6-1 to TRBJ2-7; maybe TRBD1 (6 bases). The V and J ends lost 6 bases and 0 bases respectively, with 15 bases between them. Germline CDR1 is MNHNS and CDR2 is SASEGT. The CDR3 is 15 residues long. For the CDR3, the DNA is TGTGCCAGCAGCGTTGCAGGGGCGATCTCCTACGAGCAGTACTTC. Amino acids: CASSVAGAISYEQYF.

This clonotype has more than one count but fewer than ten. V usage is TRBV20-1 and J usage is TRBJ2-5; D is unresolved. Trimming took 0 bases from V and 2 from J, leaving 10 bases between them. The CDR3 has 14 amino acids. Per the germline V gene, CDR1 is DFQATT and CDR2 is SNEGSKA (reference sequence). DNA of the CDR3: TGCAGTGCTAGAGATTTGGGCCCACAAGAGACCCAGTACTTC. It translates to CSARDLGPQETQYF.

This clonotype was counted only a few times. The chain recombines TRBV28 with TRBJ2-5, with D perhaps TRBD1 (5 bases). V gave up 5 bases and J gave up 2 bases, with 12 bases separating them. CDR3 length: 14 residues. From germline, CDR1 is MDHEN and CDR2 SYDVKM. This CDR3 reads CASSNNRLQETQYF. The CDR3 region has the DNA TGTGCCAGCAGTAATAACAGGTTACAAGAGACCCAGTACTTC.

The chain combines TRBV29-1 with TRBJ2-7; D is unresolved. The germline CDR1 and CDR2 sequences are SQVTM and ANQGSEA. Deletions cut 2 bases from V and 7 bases from J, with 9 bases between. The CDR3 consists of 11 residues. CDR3 nucleotides: TGCAGCGTTGAACGGAAGGGTGAGCAGTACTTC. Encoded protein: CSVERKGEQYF.

This clonotype was detected only once. This chain links TRBV5-1 with TRBJ2-2; 11 bases map to TRBD2. The J segment lost 3 bases and the V segment lost 3 bases, leaving 4 bases of the junction unmatched. The CDR3 runs 16 residues. The germline V gene encodes CDR1 SGHRS and CDR2 YFSETQ. The CDR3 DNA reads as TGCGCCAGCAGCTCGGGACTAGCGGTGGACACCGGGGAGCTGTTTTTT. Its translation: CASSSGLAVDTGELFF. Using reference TRBV5-1 and TRBJ2-2 for the parts outside the CDR3, the full variable domain is KAGVTQTPRYLIKTRGQQVTLSCSPISGHRSVSWYQQTPGQGLQFLFEYFSETQRNKGNFPGRFSGRQFSNSRSEMNVSTLELGDSALYLCASSSGLAVDTGELFFGEGSRLTVL.

This clonotype has more than one count but fewer than ten. The chain is built from TRBV12-3 or TRBV12-4 and TRBJ2-1; 9 bases align to TRBD2. V lost 6 bases, J lost 8 bases, and 14 bases stayed unmatched. The CDR3 is 16 amino acids. CDR3 in DNA: TGTGCCAGCAGGCCCTTGGGGCGGGGGGGCACCCATGAGCAGTTCTTC. It encodes CASRPLGRGGTHEQFF.

This clonotype has more than one count but fewer than ten. This sequence joins TRBV20-1 and TRBJ1-1, with a weak D call TRBD1 (5 bases). The CDR3 runs 14 residues. Germline V gene sequence: CDR1 DFQATT, CDR2 SNEGSKA (reference sequence). V was trimmed by 1 base and J by 4 bases, leaving 13 bases between them. CDR3: CSARVGGAGTEAFF. As DNA, the CDR3 is TGCAGTGCTAGAGTGGGAGGGGCAGGCACTGAAGCTTTCTTT.

The chain joins TRBV18 to TRBJ1-6; D is unclear. CDR3 length: 14 residues. Germline lookup yields CDR1 KGHSH and CDR2 LQKENI. Trimming left V 2 bases short and J 6 bases short, with 8 bases between. In DNA, the CDR3 is TGTGCCAGCTCACCAGACCAGACTAATTCACCCCTCCACTTT. This gives the protein CASSPDQTNSPLHF.

This clonotype was counted between two and nine times. The chain carries TRBV7-8 and TRBJ2-7; 7 positions match TRBD1. V shed 5 bases and J 6 bases; nucleotides not matched to a gene: 19. Germline CDR1 SGHVS, CDR2 FQNEAQ. The CDR3 loop spans 17 amino acids. CDR3 nucleotide sequence: TGTGCCAGCAGCCAAGTGGACAGGCGGCGTTTGAGAGGCGAGCAGTACTTC. The encoded protein is CASSQVDRRRLRGEQYF.

This clonotype was seen a single time. The genes are TRBV20-1 and TRBJ2-1; TRBD1 matches 9 bases. The ends lost 1 base at V and 1 base at J; junction bases unmatched: 5. Per the germline V gene, CDR1 is DFQATT and CDR2 is SNEGSKA (reference sequence). The CDR3 consists of 16 residues. The DNA of the CDR3 is TGCAGTGCTAGAGTAGAACAGGGGGCATCCTACAATGAGCAGTTCTTC. Its translation is CSARVEQGASYNEQFF.

The chain employs TRBV24-1 and TRBJ1-5, with D perhaps TRBD1 (5 bases). The ends were cut back, 9 bases at V and 7 bases at J, with 15 bases in the middle. The CDR3 has 13 residues. The germline V gene has CDR1 KGHDR and CDR2 SFDVKD. CDR3: CATGGSDMQPQHF. CDR3 sequence (DNA): TGTGCCACCGGGGGTTCTGATATGCAGCCCCAGCATTTT.

The CDR3 nucleotides read TGCAGTGCTAGTTACTGGACAGGCGGCGAGACCCAGTACTTC. This codes for CSASYWTGGETQYF. The chain joins TRBV20-1 to TRBJ2-5, with TRBD1 matching 7 bases. The CDR3 is made up of 14 amino acids. CDR1 DFQATT and CDR2 SNEGSKA come from the germline V gene (reference sequence). J lost 5 bases, V lost 3 bases, and 9 bases had no gene match.

The chain is built from TRBV5-1 and TRBJ1-5; unclear D gene. This CDR3 is built from 11 residues. The V gene lost 6 bases and the J gene lost 9 bases, with 10 bases spanning the gap. Germline lookup yields CDR1 SGHRS and CDR2 YFSETQ. The CDR3 region is CASKLMRPQHF. The CDR3 nucleotides are TGCGCCAGCAAGCTTATGCGGCCCCAGCATTTT.

The sample holds a few counts of this clonotype. The rearrangement joins TRBV29-1 to TRBJ2-5; D might be TRBD1 (7 bases). CDR1 is SQVTM, CDR2 ANQGSEA, per germline. This CDR3 has 16 amino acids. The V gene lost 6 bases and the J gene lost 2 bases, with 22 bases spanning the gap. The CDR3 region has the DNA TGCAGCGTAAGGGGGCAGGGAGGTTCGGATCAAGAGACCCAGTACTTC. Translated: CSVRGQGGSDQETQYF.